This section outlines one T cell receptor (beta chain) sequence together with its context. The antigen is unknown. V was pared by 3 bases and J by 7 bases, with 12 bases between. The CDR3 spans 13 residues. Germline CDR1 is SGHDT and CDR2 is YYEEEE. The data derive from a study of stem cell transplantation in POMP-related autoinflammatory disease. Overall study context: Defective thymoproteasomes were hypothesized to impair CD8+ T-cell positive selection. CD8+ T cells were low and CD4+ cells naive-skewed before transplant.

The study, taken as a whole, reports: A trend toward lower repertoire diversity and greater clonality appeared in every analyzed T-cell subset of PRAID patients. Fewer unique TRB V-J gene pairings were identified in patients with PRAID.

Method: immunoSEQ multiplex PCR; TCRdb's copy keeps in-frame clones and lacks some. Among some 68,000 clones listed, roughly 88% were seen once. This sequence originates from a human patient with POMP-related autoinflammation and immune dysregulation (PRAID). Some T cells could come from the graft donor. This sample comprised CD4+ T cells from PBMCs, obtained after stem cell transplantation. The chain combines TRBV5-6 with TRBJ2-3; the D is unclear. The CDR3 protein is CASSYQGGNTQYF. The CDR3 DNA sequence: TGTGCCAGCAGCTATCAAGGTGGGAATACGCAGTATTTT.